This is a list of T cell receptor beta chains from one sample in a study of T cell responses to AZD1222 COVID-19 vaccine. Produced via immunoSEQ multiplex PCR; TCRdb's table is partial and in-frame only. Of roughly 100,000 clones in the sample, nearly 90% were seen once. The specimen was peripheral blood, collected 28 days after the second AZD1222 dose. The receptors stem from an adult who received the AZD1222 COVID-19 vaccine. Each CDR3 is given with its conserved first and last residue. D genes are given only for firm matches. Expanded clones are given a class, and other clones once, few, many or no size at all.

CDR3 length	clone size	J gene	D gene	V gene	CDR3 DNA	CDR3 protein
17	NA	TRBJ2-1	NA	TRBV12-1	TGTGCCAGCAGCTTTGCGTTTTTGTGGACAGTTTACAATGAGCAGTTCTTC	CASSFAFLWTVYNEQFF
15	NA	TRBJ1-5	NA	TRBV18	TGTGCCAGCTCACCTCTACGTGGCGGTGATCAGCCCCAGCATTTT	CASSPLRGGDQPQHF
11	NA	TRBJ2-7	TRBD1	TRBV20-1	TGCAGTGCTCAGGGGGCCTACGAGCAGTACTTC	CSAQGAYEQYF
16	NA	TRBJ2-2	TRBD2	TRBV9	TGTGCCAGCAGCATCGGACTAGCCCCGAACACCGGGGAGCTGTTTTTT	CASSIGLAPNTGELFF
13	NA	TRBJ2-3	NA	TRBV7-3	TGTGCCAGCAGCAGAACCGAGGCAGATACGCAGTATTTT	CASSRTEADTQYF
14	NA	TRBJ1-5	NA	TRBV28	TGTGCCAGCAGTCCACACCAACTGGTTGAGCCCCAGCATTTT	CASSPHQLVEPQHF
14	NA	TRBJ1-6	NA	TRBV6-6	TGTGCCAGCAGTTGGGACATAAGTAATTCACCCCTCCACTTT	CASSWDISNSPLHF
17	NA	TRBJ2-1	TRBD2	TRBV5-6	TGTGCCAGCAGCTTGCTGGTCAGGGCGGGAGGGCATTCAGAGCAGTTCTTC	CASSLLVRAGGHSEQFF
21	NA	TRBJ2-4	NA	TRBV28	TGTGCCAGCAGTTTATTCGGATCCGAAGGAGGGGGCGTGAGGGTTGTAAACATTCAGTACTTC	CASSLFGSEGGGVRVVNIQYF
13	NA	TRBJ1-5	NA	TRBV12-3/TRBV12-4	TGTGCCAGCAGTTTACAGGGCAATCAGCCCCAGCATTTT	CASSLQGNQPQHF
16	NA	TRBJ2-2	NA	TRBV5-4	TGTGCCAGCAGCTTGGCAGCAGGGGTCAACACCGGGGAGCTGTTTTTT	CASSLAAGVNTGELFF
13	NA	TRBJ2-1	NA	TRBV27	TGTGCCAGCAGCTCGAGCTCCTACAATGAGCAGTTCTTC	CASSSSSYNEQFF
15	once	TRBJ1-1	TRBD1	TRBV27	TGTGCCAGCAGTGAATACAGGGGCCACAACACTGAAGCTTTCTTT	CASSEYRGHNTEAFF
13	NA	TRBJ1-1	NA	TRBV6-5	TGTGCCAGCAGTTACTCGACCCGAACTGAAGCTTTCTTT	CASSYSTRTEAFF
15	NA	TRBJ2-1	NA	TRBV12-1	TGTGCCAGCAGCGACTCAGGGCCCTCCTACAATGAGCAGTTCTTC	CASSDSGPSYNEQFF
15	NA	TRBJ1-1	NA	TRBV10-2	TGCGCCAGCAGTGAACAGGTAAACATGAACACTGAAGCTTTCTTT	CASSEQVNMNTEAFF
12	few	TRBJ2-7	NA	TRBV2	TGTGCCAGCAGATTCGGGCGCTACGAGCAGTACTTC	CASRFGRYEQYF
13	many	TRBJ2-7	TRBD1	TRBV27	TGTGCCAGCAGCCAGGGGGCATACTACGAGCAGTACTTC	CASSQGAYYEQYF
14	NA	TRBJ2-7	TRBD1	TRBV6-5	TGTGCCAGCAGGGACAGGGACAGCTCCTACGAGCAGTACTTC	CASRDRDSSYEQYF
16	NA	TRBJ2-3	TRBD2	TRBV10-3	TGTGCCATCAGTGAGTCCCGCGGACTAGACACAGATACGCAGTATTTT	CAISESRGLDTDTQYF
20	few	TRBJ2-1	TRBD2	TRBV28	TGTGCCAGCAGTGCCCGCCTTAGGACTAGCGGGAGGGCCGGTCGAAATGAGCAGTTCTTC	CASSARLRTSGRAGRNEQFF
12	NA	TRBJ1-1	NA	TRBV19	TGTGCCAGTAGTATAGATAAGGGTGAAGCTTTCTTT	CASSIDKGEAFF
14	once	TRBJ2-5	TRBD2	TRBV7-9	TGTGCCAGCAGCTTTATAGCGGGAGCAGAGACCCAGTACTTC	CASSFIAGAETQYF
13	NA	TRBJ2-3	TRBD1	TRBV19	TGTGCCAGTGACAGGGGGCCCGGGGATACGCAGTATTTT	CASDRGPGDTQYF
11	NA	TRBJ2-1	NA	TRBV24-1	TGTGCCACCAGTGCCGGGAAAGAGCAGTTCTTC	CATSAGKEQFF
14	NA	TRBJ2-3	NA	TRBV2	TGTGCCAGCAGTCAGGACAGCTCCACAGATACGCAGTATTTT	CASSQDSSTDTQYF
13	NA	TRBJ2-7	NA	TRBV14	TGTGCCAGCAGCTCAGGACGTAAGCAGGAGCAGTACTTC	CASSSGRKQEQYF
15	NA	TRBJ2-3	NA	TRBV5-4	TGTGCCAGCAGCTTAGGCGGAATCACCACAGATACGCAGTATTTT	CASSLGGITTDTQYF
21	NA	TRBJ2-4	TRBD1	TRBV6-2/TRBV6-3	TGTGCCAGCAGTTACTTCACAAGGGACAGGAGAGGGGTAGGAGCCAAAAACATTCAGTACTTC	CASSYFTRDRRGVGAKNIQYF
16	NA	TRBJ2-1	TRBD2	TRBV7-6	TGTGCCAGCAGCTTAGGAACTAGCGGGGGCCAGGGTGAGCAGTTCTTC	CASSLGTSGGQGEQFF
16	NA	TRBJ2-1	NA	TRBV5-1	TGCGCCAGCAGCTTCGGCTCGCGTTTTAGCTACAATGAGCAGTTCTTC	CASSFGSRFSYNEQFF
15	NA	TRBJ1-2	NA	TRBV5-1	TGCGCCAGCAGCTTGGGGCAACCAACTATGTCTGGCTACACCTTC	CASSLGQPTMSGYTF
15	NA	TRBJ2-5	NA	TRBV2	TGTGCCAGCAGCGCTCCCCACAGAGGTCACGAGACCCAGTACTTC	CASSAPHRGHETQYF
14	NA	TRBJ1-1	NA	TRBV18	TGTGCCAGCTCACCACCGAGCAGGGGCGGCGAAGCTTTCTTT	CASSPPSRGGEAFF
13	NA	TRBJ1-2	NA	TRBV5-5	TGTGCCAGCAGCTCAGACGCAAACTATGGCTACACCTTC	CASSSDANYGYTF
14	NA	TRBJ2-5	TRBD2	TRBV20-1	TGCAGTGCTAGTTGCGGGAGGGTGGAAGAGACCCAGTACTTC	CSASCGRVEETQYF
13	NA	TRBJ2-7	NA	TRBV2	TGTGCCAGCAGTATGGGGCCCTCCTACGAGCAGTACTTC	CASSMGPSYEQYF
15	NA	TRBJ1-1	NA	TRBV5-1	TGCGCCAGCAGCTTGGACGCGGGGGGCAACACTGAAGCTTTCTTT	CASSLDAGGNTEAFF
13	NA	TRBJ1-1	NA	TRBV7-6	TGTGCCAGCAGCTTAGAAGTGAACACTGAAGCTTTCTTT	CASSLEVNTEAFF
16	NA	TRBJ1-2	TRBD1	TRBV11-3	TGTGCCAGCATCCCTGGCCCCCGGGACAGAAACTATGGCTACACCTTC	CASIPGPRDRNYGYTF
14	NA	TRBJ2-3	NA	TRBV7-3	TGTGCCAGCAGCTTAAGCGGAACCACAGATACGCAGTATTTT	CASSLSGTTDTQYF
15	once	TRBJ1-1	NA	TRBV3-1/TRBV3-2	TGTGCCAGCAGCCAAAGAATAGGGGGGAACACTGAAGCTTTCTTT	CASSQRIGGNTEAFF
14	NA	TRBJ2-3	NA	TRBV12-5	TGTGCTAGTGGTCTGGGACCAGGCGGAGATACGCAGTATTTT	CASGLGPGGDTQYF
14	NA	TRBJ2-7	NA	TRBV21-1	TGTGCCAGCAAGGGACTAGCGGGATCCAACGAGCAGTACTTC	CASKGLAGSNEQYF
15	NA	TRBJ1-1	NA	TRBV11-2	TGTGCCAGCAGCTTAGACAGGGTCAGCGGTACTGAAGCTTTCTTT	CASSLDRVSGTEAFF
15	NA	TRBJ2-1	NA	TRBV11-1	TGTGCCAGCAGCTTCCCGCTTGGAGTAGCCAATGAGCAGTTCTTC	CASSFPLGVANEQFF
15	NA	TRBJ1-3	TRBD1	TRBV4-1	TGCGCCAGCAGCCAGGGGACGGACAGGGGAAACACCATATATTTT	CASSQGTDRGNTIYF
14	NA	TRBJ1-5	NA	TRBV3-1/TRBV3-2	TGTGCCAGCAGCCAAGATATAACGGATCAGCCCCAGCATTTT	CASSQDITDQPQHF
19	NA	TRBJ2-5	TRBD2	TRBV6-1	TGTGCCAGCAGTGAAAAACTAGCGGGAGGGCCTAAGTACCAAGAGACCCAGTACTTC	CASSEKLAGGPKYQETQYF
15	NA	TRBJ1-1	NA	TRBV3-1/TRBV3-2	TGTGCCAGCAGCTGGGGCGCAGGGGCCCTCACTGAAGCTTTCTTT	CASSWGAGALTEAFF
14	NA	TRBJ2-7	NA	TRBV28	TGTGCCAGCAGAGATACAGGGAAACCCTACGAGCAGTACTTC	CASRDTGKPYEQYF
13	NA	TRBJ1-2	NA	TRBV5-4	TGTGCCAGCAGAGTGACAGCTAACTATGGCTACACCTTC	CASRVTANYGYTF
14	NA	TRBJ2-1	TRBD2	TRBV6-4	TGTGCCAGCAGTGCGGCGGGAGGGCCCAACGAGCAGTTCTTC	CASSAAGGPNEQFF
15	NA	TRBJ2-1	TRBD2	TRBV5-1	TGCGCCAGCAGTCCGACTAGCGGCTCCTACAATGAGCAGTTCTTC	CASSPTSGSYNEQFF
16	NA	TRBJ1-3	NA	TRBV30	TGTGCCTGGAGTGTAACCTCGGGCTGGGCTGGAAACACCATATATTTT	CAWSVTSGWAGNTIYF
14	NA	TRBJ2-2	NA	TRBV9	TGTGCCAGCAGACTCACCACGAACACCGGGGAGCTGTTTTTT	CASRLTTNTGELFF